Below are 22 T cell receptor beta chains sequenced from a single sample in a study of T cells after yellow fever vaccination. TCRdb fed the 5' RACE reads into MiXCR, producing one record per CDR3 protein. The profile shows just under 600,000 distinct CDR3 sequences, about 13% of them singletons. This sample comprised PBMCs, obtained on the day of the yellow fever booster vaccination. Every receptor here comes from a man between 25 and 39 years old who received the YFV17D yellow fever vaccine.

This clonotype has ten or more counts. This chain connects TRBV5-1 to TRBJ2-4, with D unclear. Germline CDR1 reads SGHRS; CDR2 reads YFSETQ. The CDR3 extends over 11 amino acids. The V and J ends lost 7 bases and 5 bases respectively, with 7 bases between them. The DNA of the CDR3 is TGCGCCAGCCAGACCCAAAACATTCAGTACTTC. As protein: CASQTQNIQYF.

J is TRBJ2-1 and V is TRBV29-1; 10 nucleotides match TRBD1. The V gene end was trimmed by 8 bases and the J gene end by 3 bases; junction bases not matched to a gene: 4. The germline CDR1 and CDR2 sequences are SQVTM and ANQGSEA. This CDR3 is built from 13 residues. In DNA, the CDR3 is TGCAGCTACCGGGACAGGGGCTACAATGAGCAGTTCTTC. It codes for CSYRDRGYNEQFF.

V gene TRBV7-9 combines with J gene TRBJ1-1, with 10 positions matching TRBD1. Germline CDR1 SEHNR, CDR2 FQNEAQ (reference sequence). Trimming took 5 bases from V and 4 from J; bases not matched to a gene: 7. This CDR3 is built from 15 residues. The DNA for the CDR3 is TGTGCCAGCAGCCTGGGACAGGGGAGGAGCACTGAAGCTTTCTTT. Translation gives CASSLGQGRSTEAFF.

The rearrangement links TRBV28 to TRBJ2-7; 9 positions agree with TRBD1. CDR1 MDHEN and CDR2 SYDVKM come from the germline V gene. The ends lost 7 bases at V and 6 bases at J; junction bases unmatched: 7. The CDR3 totals 13 residues. The CDR3 sequence: CASNDRGGGEQYF. The CDR3 nucleotides read TGTGCCAGCAACGACAGGGGGGGTGGCGAGCAGTACTTC. The full variable domain, with the rest looked up from reference TRBV28 and TRBJ2-7, is DVKVTQSSRYLVKRTGEKVFLECVQDMDHENMFWYRQDPGLGLRLIYFSYDVKMKEKGDIPEGYSVSREKKERFSLILESASTNQTSMYLCASNDRGGGEQYFGPGTRLTVT.

Points on this clonotype: The junction departs from the called germline gene at one end, perhaps through a read error. V gene TRBV20-1 combines with J gene TRBJ2-7, with D unclear. Germline V gene lookup returns CDR1 DFQATT and CDR2 SNEGSKA (reference sequence). CDR3 length: 10 amino acids. Here the CDR3 reads CSAGEPEQYF. The CDR3 bases are TGCAGTGCTGGAGAGCCCGAGCAGTACTTC.

The chain is built from TRBV27 and TRBJ2-1; 11 nucleotides align to TRBD2. Per germline, CDR1 MNHEY and CDR2 SMNVEV (reference sequence). Losses at the gene ends were 2 bases for V and 6 bases for J; bases not matched to a gene: 3. The CDR3 extends over 15 amino acids. The CDR3: CASSLALAGGNEQFF. As DNA, the CDR3 is TGTGCCAGCAGTTTAGCCCTAGCGGGAGGCAATGAGCAGTTCTTC.

The rearrangement links TRBV29-1 to TRBJ2-7; D is possibly TRBD1 (6 bases). With 5 bases removed from V and 2 bases from J, the gap between germline ends came to 13 bases. CDR1 is SQVTM, CDR2 ANQGSEA, per germline. There are 13 residues in the CDR3. Written as DNA, the CDR3 is TGCAGCGTTAAACGGCAGGGGACCTACGAGCAGTACTTC. Translated: CSVKRQGTYEQYF.

V usage is TRBV5-1 and J usage is TRBJ1-1; D is uncertain. The CDR3 extends over 14 amino acids. Trimming removed 4 bases at V and 4 bases at J, with 14 bases between. The V gene's germline CDR1 is SGHRS and CDR2 YFSETQ. This chain's CDR3 is CASSPGPGGTEAFF. In nucleotides, the CDR3 is TGCGCCAGCAGCCCCGGGCCCGGCGGCACTGAAGCTTTCTTT.

CDR3 protein: CASSRGGQGQDAFF. As DNA, the CDR3 is TGTGCCAGCAGCAGAGGCGGACAGGGTCAGGACGCTTTCTTT. The rearrangement uses TRBV5-5 and TRBJ1-1; the match to TRBD1 covers 8 bases. This CDR3 region has 14 residues. J gave up 11 bases and V 4 bases, and 13 bases lay outside the gene matches. Germline CDR1 reads SGHKS; CDR2 reads YYEKEE (reference sequence). The full variable domain, in which reference TRBV5-5 and TRBJ1-1 provide the parts outside the CDR3, is DAGVTQSPTHLIKTRGQQVTLRCSPISGHKSVSWYQQVLGQGPQFIFQYYEKEERGRGNFPDRFSARQFPNYSSELNVNALLLGDSALYLCASSRGGQGQDAFFGQGTRLTVV.

This clonotype was detected a few times. CDR3 DNA: TGTGCCAGCAGTTCCCTGAGTTCCATGAGGTACAATGAGCAGTTCTTC. Translated: CASSSLSSMRYNEQFF. The chain combines TRBV25-1 with TRBJ2-1; D remains unclear. Germline CDR1 reads MGHDK; CDR2 reads SYGVNS. The CDR3 covers 16 residues. V was trimmed by 5 bases and J by 4 bases, leaving 18 bases between them. Using reference TRBV25-1 and TRBJ2-1 for the parts outside the CDR3, the full variable domain is EADIYQTPRYLVIGTGKKITLECSQTMGHDKMYWYQQDPGMELHLIHYSYGVNSTEKGDLSSESTVSRIRTEHFPLTLESARPSHTSQYLCASSSLSSMRYNEQFFGPGTRLTVL.

This clonotype was seen a handful of times. V is TRBV7-9 and J is TRBJ2-1; D gene unclear. In germline, CDR1 is SEHNR, CDR2 FQNEAQ (reference sequence). The CDR3 is 17 residues long. The V and J ends lost 5 bases and 2 bases respectively, with 19 bases between them. The CDR3 DNA reads TGTGCCAGCAGCGCCCCACCTAGGGTGAGTCCCTACAATGAGCAGTTCTTC. Residues: CASSAPPRVSPYNEQFF. The full variable domain, completed using reference TRBV7-9 and TRBJ2-1, is DTGVSQNPRHKITKRGQNVTFRCDPISEHNRLYWYRQTLGQGPEFLTYFQNEAQLEKSRLLSDRFSAERPKGSFSTLEIQRTEQGDSAMYLCASSAPPRVSPYNEQFFGPGTRLTVL.

This chain links TRBV4-3 with TRBJ2-6; weak D call: TRBD1 (5 bases). The V gene lost 0 bases and the J gene lost 1 base, with 19 bases spanning the gap. This CDR3 is 20 amino acids long. Germline loops: CDR1 LGHNA, CDR2 YSLEER. The CDR3 bases are TGCGCCAGCAGCCAAGAATACAGTCAGGGCACGAATTCTGGGGCCAACGTCCTGACTTTC. Translation: CASSQEYSQGTNSGANVLTF.

The chain recombines TRBV12-3 or TRBV12-4 with TRBJ2-1; D might be TRBD2 (5 bases). The CDR3 has 14 amino acids. The ends were cut back, 7 bases at V and 7 bases at J, with 17 bases in the middle. CDR3 nucleotide sequence: TGTGCCAGCACCATAGACCCGTCGGGGAATGAGCAGTTCTTC. Its translation: CASTIDPSGNEQFF.

There are a few counts of this clonotype. The V call is TRBV18, the J call TRBJ2-1; D perhaps matches TRBD1 (5 bases). The CDR3 runs 14 residues. Germline CDR1 is KGHSH and CDR2 is LQKENI. V was cut by 6 bases and J by 3 bases, with 12 bases left in between. The CDR3 sequence: CASSMLGDYNEQFF. In DNA, the CDR3 is TGTGCCAGCTCCATGTTAGGGGACTACAATGAGCAGTTCTTC.

V and J are TRBV7-2 and TRBJ2-7; 14 bases are a match to TRBD2. With V trimmed by 6 bases and J by 4 bases, 8 bases remained unmatched. This CDR3 is built from 16 residues. Per the germline V gene, CDR1 is SGHTA and CDR2 is FQGNSA. CDR3 nucleotides: TGTGCCAGCAGTTCAGAGGGGACTAGCGGGAGTTACGAGCAGTACTTC. Translated: CASSSEGTSGSYEQYF.

J is TRBJ2-7 and V is TRBV20-1, with TRBD1 matching over 9 bases. Per germline, CDR1 DFQATT and CDR2 SNEGSKA (reference sequence). V lost 5 bases and J lost 3; bases outside the gene matches: 2. There are 12 residues in the CDR3. CDR3 DNA sequence: TGCAGTGCTGGGGACAGGGACTACGAGCAGTACTTC. Its protein is CSAGDRDYEQYF.

This sequence joins TRBV20-1 and TRBJ2-4; maybe TRBD1 (5 bases). CDR3 length: 13 amino acids. Trimming removed 7 bases at V and 0 bases at J, with 10 bases between. Germline V gene lookup returns CDR1 DFQATT and CDR2 SNEGSKA (reference sequence). This CDR3 is CSGTPIAKNIQYF. CDR3 in DNA: TGCAGTGGGACACCAATAGCCAAAAACATTCAGTACTTC.

V is TRBV21-1 and J is TRBJ2-6; the D call TRBD1 from the table was never checked on the DNA. TRBV21-1 is recorded as a pseudogene. The CDR3 runs 14 residues. The CDR3 coding sequence is TGTGCCAGCACGGACAGGGCTGGGGCCAACGTCCTGACTTTC. It yields the protein CASTDRAGANVLTF.

This chain connects TRBV5-4 to TRBJ2-5; 7 bases are a match to TRBD2. The CDR3 is 13 residues long. Germline V lookup: CDR1 SGHNT, CDR2 YYREEE (reference sequence). The V and J ends lost 5 bases and 3 bases, in that order; junction bases with no gene match: 4. The CDR3 DNA is TGTGCCAGCAGTCGGCGGGAGAAAGAGACCCAGTACTTC. Translated, it gives CASSRREKETQYF.

This chain joins TRBV7-9 and TRBJ2-1; 9 nucleotides agree with TRBD1. V dropped 5 bases and J dropped 6; count of bases not matched to a gene: 8. This CDR3 is 15 amino acids long. Germline assignment: CDR1 SEHNR and CDR2 FQNEAQ (reference sequence). This CDR3 reads CASSKGQGAGNEQFF. The CDR3 nucleotides are TGTGCCAGCAGCAAGGGACAGGGTGCGGGCAATGAGCAGTTCTTC.

The chain carries TRBV19 and TRBJ1-4; weak D call: TRBD1 (5 bases). The CDR3 extends over 17 amino acids. Germline lookup yields CDR1 LNHDA and CDR2 SQIVND (reference sequence). V was clipped by 3 bases and J by 0 bases, with 14 bases between them. CDR3 amino acids: CASSINRKLATNEKLFF. In nucleotides, the CDR3 is TGTGCCAGTAGTATTAACAGGAAACTTGCAACTAATGAAAAACTGTTTTTT. The full variable domain, its missing parts supplied by reference TRBV19 and TRBJ1-4, is DGGITQSPKYLFRKEGQNVTLSCEQNLNHDAMYWYRQDPGQGLRLIYYSQIVNDFQKGDIAEGYSVSREKKESFPLTVTSAQKNPTAFYLCASSINRKLATNEKLFFGSGTQLSVL.

This clonotype showed up just a few times. The rearrangement links TRBV11-3 to TRBJ2-1; D ambiguous. Germline CDR1 is SGHNT and CDR2 is YENEEA. The CDR3 runs to 12 residues. Trimming removed 9 bases from V and 0 bases from J, with 6 bases in between. CDR3 region: CARVSSYNEQFF. The CDR3, as DNA: TGTGCCAGAGTAAGCTCCTACAATGAGCAGTTCTTC.